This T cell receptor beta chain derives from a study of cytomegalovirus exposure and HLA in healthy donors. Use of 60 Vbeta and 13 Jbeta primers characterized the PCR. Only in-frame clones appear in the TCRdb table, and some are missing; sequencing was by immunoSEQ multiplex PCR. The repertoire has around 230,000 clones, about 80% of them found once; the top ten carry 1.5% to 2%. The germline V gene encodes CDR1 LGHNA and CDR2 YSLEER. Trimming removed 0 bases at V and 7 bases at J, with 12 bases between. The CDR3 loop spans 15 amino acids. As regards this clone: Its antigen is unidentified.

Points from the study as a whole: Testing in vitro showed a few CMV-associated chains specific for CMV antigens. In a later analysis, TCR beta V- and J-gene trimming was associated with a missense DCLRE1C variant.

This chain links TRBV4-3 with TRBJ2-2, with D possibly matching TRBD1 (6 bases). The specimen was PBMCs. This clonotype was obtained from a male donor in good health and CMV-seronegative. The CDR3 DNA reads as TGCGCCAGCAGCCAAGAGTACAGGGAGCACGGGGAGCTGTTTTTT. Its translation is CASSQEYREHGELFF.